This T cell receptor (beta chain) was recorded in a study of blood T cell repertoires in COVID-19. Study-level background: PBMCs, B-cell-depleted T cells, or T cells were the source of the cDNA or gDNA that made up the material.

Authors' analysis steps: Counts of nucleated cells, estimated from reference gene primer amplification, were obtained. Produced via immunoSEQ multiplex PCR; TCRdb's table is partial and in-frame only. For V, J and clone size, that table is used; D and trimming come from the DNA. Among approximately 100,000 clones listed, approximately 81% were seen once. Trimming stripped 0 bases from V and 9 bases from J, with 15 bases between. Germline V gene data show CDR1 as LGHDT and CDR2 as YNNKEL (reference sequence). The CDR3 is 16 residues long. Sequenced input: peripheral blood. The TCR sequence derives from a human donor in a cohort sampled during active COVID-19. The rearrangement joins TRBV3-1 (or the pseudogene TRBV3-2) to TRBJ1-6; D not certain. This CDR3 is CASSQDNRGFRSPLHF. CDR3 coding DNA: TGTGCCAGCAGCCAAGATAACCGGGGATTTCGTTCACCCCTCCACTTT.